These T cell receptor beta chains were read from a single sample in a study of breast tumors, draining lymph nodes, adjacent tissues. MiXCR was run by TCRdb on the multiplex PCR reads, yielding one entry per CDR3 protein. This table has more than 6,500 distinct CDR3 sequences, approximately 41% appearing once. Sequenced material: tumor-adjacent breast tissue. The receptor source for this set is a female donor with breast cancer. Some clones in this sample may be carry-over from other donors' samples. Both conserved end residues are part of each CDR3. D genes are given only for firm matches. Rows may omit the clone size; those that give it use once, few, many or a size class.

few NA TRBJ2-6 TRBV4-1 CASSQDPGTGANVLTF TGCGCCAGCAGCCAAGACCCCGGGACCGGGGCCAACGTCCTGACTTTC
once NA TRBJ1-1 TRBV4-3 CASSQDVWRNTEAFF TGCGCCAGCAGCCAAGATGTCTGGCGGAACACTGAAGCTTTCTTT
NA NA TRBJ2-3 TRBV5-1 CASSLGAAGRTQYF TGCGCCAGCTCCTTGGGGGCGGCCGGTAGGACGCAGTATTTT
NA TRBD1 TRBJ1-6 TRBV19 CASETGTGVDSPLHF TGCGCCAGTGAAACCGGGACAGGGGTTGATTCACCCCTCCACTTT
NA TRBD2 TRBJ2-1 TRBV4-1 CASNPTSGSVNEQFF TGCGCCAGTAATCCTACTAGCGGGAGCGTTAATGAGCAGTTCTTC
many NA TRBJ1-2 TRBV19 CASSLQVANYGYTF TGTGCCAGTAGTTTACAGGTAGCTAACTATGGCTACACCTTC
medium-sized NA TRBJ2-1 TRBV7-3 CASSLTGGNEQFF TGTGCCAGCAGCTTAACGGGGGGTAATGAGCAGTTCTTC
NA TRBD1 TRBJ1-5 TRBV24-1 CATSATGGQPQHF TGTGCCACCAGTGCTACAGGGGGACAGCCCCAGCATTTT
many NA TRBJ2-3 TRBV7-2 CASSLVWALGGDTQYF TGTGCCAGCAGCTTAGTATGGGCCTTGGGGGGAGATACGCAGTATTTT
NA NA TRBJ2-2 TRBV9 CASSVWPNTGELFF TGTGCCAGCAGCGTATGGCCGAACACCGGGGAGCTGTTTTTT
NA NA TRBJ1-6 TRBV9 CASSVNGRENSPLHF TGTGCCAGCAGCGTAAACGGGAGGGAAAATTCACCCCTCCACTTT
medium-sized NA TRBJ2-5 TRBV4-3 CASSQAERRVQETQYF TGCGCCAGCAGCCAAGCTGAGCGGAGAGTACAAGAGACCCAGTACTTC
NA NA TRBJ2-7 TRBV5-4 CASSLGSVYEQYF TGTGCCAGCAGCTTGGGTAGCGTCTACGAGCAGTACTTC
medium-sized TRBD2 TRBJ2-1 TRBV20-1 CSAGPLAGRSYNEQFF TGCAGTGCTGGCCCACTAGCGGGACGGTCCTACAATGAGCAGTTCTTC
NA NA TRBJ1-2 TRBV24-1 CATSDLGNYGYTF TGTGCCACCAGTGATTTAGGGAACTATGGCTACACCTTC
many NA TRBJ2-3 TRBV20-1 CSARGTHGDVDTQYF TGCAGTGCTAGAGGAACCCACGGGGATGTAGATACGCAGTATTTT
medium-sized TRBD1 TRBJ2-7 TRBV2 CASFGARTGSYEQYF TGTGCCAGCTTCGGAGCCAGGACAGGGTCCTACGAGCAGTACTTC
NA TRBD2 TRBJ2-7 TRBV6-6 CASSYAFTSGGYEQYF TGTGCCAGCAGTTACGCCTTCACTAGCGGGGGCTACGAGCAGTACTTC
medium-sized NA TRBJ1-6 TRBV12-3/TRBV12-4 CASGEGVGSPLHF TGTGCCAGTGGGGAGGGGGTAGGATCACCCCTCCACTTT
medium-sized NA TRBJ2-1 TRBV3-1 CASSQTSTIDEQFF TGTGCCAGCAGCCAAACTAGCACTATCGATGAGCAGTTCTTC
NA NA TRBJ1-6 TRBV12-3/TRBV12-4 CASTISRADNSPLHF TGTGCCAGCACCATCTCAAGGGCGGATAATTCACCCCTCCACTTT
NA NA TRBJ2-7 TRBV4-1 CASSQEGPYEQYF TGCGCCAGCAGCCAAGAAGGCCCCTACGAGCAGTACTTC
many TRBD1 TRBJ1-2 TRBV11-2 CASSLGGQGGGYTF TGTGCCAGCAGCTTAGGGGGACAGGGAGGAGGCTACACCTTC
medium-sized NA TRBJ2-1 TRBV12-3/TRBV12-4 CASSPRDGYNNEQFF TGTGCCAGCAGCCCCCGGGACGGATATAACAATGAGCAGTTCTTC
NA TRBD2 TRBJ2-1 TRBV20-1 CSARAGLAGGRNEQFF TGCAGTGCTAGGGCCGGACTAGCGGGAGGGAGGAATGAGCAGTTCTTC
NA NA TRBJ2-5 TRBV15 CATSVRGGETQYF TGTGCCACCAGCGTCAGGGGGGGAGAGACCCAGTACTTC
many NA TRBJ1-2 TRBV5-1 CASSLLTADYGYTF TGCGCCAGCAGCTTATTGACAGCGGACTATGGCTACACCTTC